This T cell receptor (beta chain) came from a study of blood T cells in healthy people across ages. A sample-barcoded 5' primer and a J-beta primer mix were used in a second PCR of about 6 to 11 cycles. TCRdb redid the calling of the 5' RACE reads with MiXCR, one entry per CDR3 protein. Of 1.5 million to 2 million distinct CDR3 sequences listed, less than 50% were seen once; the top ten hold 2.1%. This clonotype came up a few times. Germline assignment: CDR1 SGHTA and CDR2 FQGNSA. J lost 10 bases, V lost 0 bases, and 7 bases had no gene match. This CDR3 is built from 16 residues. The chain recombines TRBV7-2 with TRBJ2-1, with TRBD2 matching 12 bases. The source material was blood. The source of this sequence is a woman aged 40 to 50 in good health. The CDR3 coding sequence is TGTGCCAGCAGCTTAGCGGCTAGCGGGGGGGCGTGGGAGCAGTTCTTC. Translated: CASSLAASGGAWEQFF.